This entry features one TCR beta chain sequence. The data are from a study of blood T cell repertoires in COVID-19. Across the whole study: Collection of acute and convalescent COVID-19 samples took place in the United States, Italy and Spain.

The CDR3 extends over 16 amino acids. Germline lookup yields CDR1 LNHDA and CDR2 SQIVND (reference sequence). Trimming removed 6 bases from V and 3 bases from J; junction bases left unmatched: 11. Per the authors' pipeline: Reference gene primer amplification yielded estimated nucleated cell counts. Libraries were prepared by immunoSEQ multiplex PCR; TCRdb keeps only in-frame clonotypes and omits some of them. That table furnishes V, J and clone size, whereas the DNA furnished D and trimming. The sample contains roughly 150,000 clones, roughly 91% of which appear only once. Seattle patients were enrolled while actively infected and followed longitudinally.

The sequenced material came from peripheral blood. The chain recombines TRBV19 with TRBJ2-7; 10 bases match TRBD1. The source is a man aged 18 to 29 with COVID-19, enrolled during active disease. CDR3 bases: TGTGCCAGTAGCAAAATCGGACAGGGGGATAACTACGAGCAGTACTTC. As protein: CASSKIGQGDNYEQYF.